The 2 T cell receptor beta chains presented below share a single source sample, sequenced in a study of blood T cell repertoires in COVID-19. Some clones are missing from TCRdb's copy, which holds only in-frame ones; the method was immunoSEQ multiplex PCR. The sample yields 200,000 to 300,000 clones, around 88% seen once. Sequencing was performed on peripheral blood. The source is a man aged 25-45 years with active or convalescent COVID-19.

J is TRBJ1-1 and V is TRBV3-1 (or the pseudogene TRBV3-2); no reliable D call. Trimming removed 6 bases from V and 2 bases from J, with 16 bases in between. There are 15 residues in the CDR3. Germline V gene data show CDR1 as LGHDT and CDR2 as YNNKEL (reference sequence). CDR3 coding DNA: TGTGCCAGCAGTAACACCAATAAAAAAAACACTGAAGCTTTCTTT. Residues: CASSNTNKKNTEAFF.

The chain combines TRBV3-1 (or the pseudogene TRBV3-2) with TRBJ1-1; maybe TRBD1 (5 bases). V lost 0 bases and J lost 3, with 11 bases in between. This CDR3 is built from 15 residues. The germline gives CDR1 LGHDT, CDR2 YNNKEL (reference sequence). CDR3 nucleotide sequence: TGTGCCAGCAGCCAAGAAGGGGTAGGCGACACTGAAGCTTTCTTT. Translation gives CASSQEGVGDTEAFF.